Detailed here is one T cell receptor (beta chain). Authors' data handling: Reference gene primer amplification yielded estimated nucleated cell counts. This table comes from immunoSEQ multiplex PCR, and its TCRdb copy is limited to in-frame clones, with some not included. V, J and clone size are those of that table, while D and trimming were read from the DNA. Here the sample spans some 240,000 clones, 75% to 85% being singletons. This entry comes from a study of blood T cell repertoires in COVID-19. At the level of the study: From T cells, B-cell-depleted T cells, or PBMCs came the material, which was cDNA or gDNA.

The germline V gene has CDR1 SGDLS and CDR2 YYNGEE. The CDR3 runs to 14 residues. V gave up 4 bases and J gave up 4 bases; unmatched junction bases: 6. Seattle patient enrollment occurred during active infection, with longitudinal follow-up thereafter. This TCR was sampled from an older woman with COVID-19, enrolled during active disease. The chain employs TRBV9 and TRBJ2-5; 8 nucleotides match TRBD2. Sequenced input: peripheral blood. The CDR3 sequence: CASSPSGLVETQYF. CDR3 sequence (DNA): TGTGCCAGCAGCCCGTCGGGACTAGTAGAGACCCAGTACTTC.